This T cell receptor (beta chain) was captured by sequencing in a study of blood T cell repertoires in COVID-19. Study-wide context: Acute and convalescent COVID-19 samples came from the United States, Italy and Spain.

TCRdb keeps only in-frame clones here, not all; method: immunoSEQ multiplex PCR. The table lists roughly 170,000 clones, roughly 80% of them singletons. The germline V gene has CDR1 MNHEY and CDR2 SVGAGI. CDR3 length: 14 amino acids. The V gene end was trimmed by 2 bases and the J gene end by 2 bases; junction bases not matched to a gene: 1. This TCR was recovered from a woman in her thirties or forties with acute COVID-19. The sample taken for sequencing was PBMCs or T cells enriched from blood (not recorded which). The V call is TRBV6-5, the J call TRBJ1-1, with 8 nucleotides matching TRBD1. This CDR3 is CASSYGQGNTEAFF. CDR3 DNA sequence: TGTGCCAGCAGTTACGGACAGGGCAACACTGAAGCTTTCTTT.